This T cell receptor (beta chain) was sequenced in a study of T-cell reconstitution after alpha-beta-depleted transplantation in children. Notes on the study in general: Surviving recipient cells, namely T cells and thymic progenitors, were the source of high day-60 TCRbeta diversity in some patients. Several hundred expanded graft clones reportedly gave rise to the alpha-beta T cells present about two months after transplant. Newly made T cells mostly supplied T-cell counts and diversity one year after transplant.

Unique molecular identifiers were built into the TCRbeta library. TCRdb ran MiXCR on the PCR reads and lists one entry per CDR3 protein. The repertoire includes about 980,000 distinct CDR3 sequences, around 30% of them detected once, and 28% sits in the top ten. This clonotype was counted only a few times. The antigen remains unidentified. The germline gives CDR1 SGHRS, CDR2 YFSETQ. The CDR3 totals 13 residues. The germline V and J ends were trimmed by 6 bases and 1 base, with 9 bases remaining between them. The chain has TRBV5-1 and TRBJ2-3, with D uncertain. This sequence originates from a boy in the first two years of life who had a stem cell transplant for SCID, so the T cells may come from the graft donor. Specimen: PBMCs, mostly from graft donor cells, collected 360 days after TCRalphabeta/CD19-depleted stem cell transplant. The CDR3 DNA sequence: TGCGCCAGCATGCTACCGGGCACAGATACGCAGTATTTT. Protein sequence: CASMLPGTDTQYF.